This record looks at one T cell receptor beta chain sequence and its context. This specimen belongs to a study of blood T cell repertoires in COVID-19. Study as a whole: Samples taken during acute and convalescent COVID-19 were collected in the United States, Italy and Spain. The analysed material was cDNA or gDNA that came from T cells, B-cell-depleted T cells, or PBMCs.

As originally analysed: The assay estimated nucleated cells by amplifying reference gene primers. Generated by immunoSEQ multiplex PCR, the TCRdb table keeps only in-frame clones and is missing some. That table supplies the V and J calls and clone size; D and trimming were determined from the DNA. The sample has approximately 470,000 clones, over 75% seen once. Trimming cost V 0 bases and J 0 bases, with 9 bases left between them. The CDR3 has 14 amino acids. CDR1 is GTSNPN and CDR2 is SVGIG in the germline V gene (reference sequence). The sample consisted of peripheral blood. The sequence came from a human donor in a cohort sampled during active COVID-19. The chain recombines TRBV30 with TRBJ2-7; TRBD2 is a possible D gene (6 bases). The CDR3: CAWSVEGYSYEQYF. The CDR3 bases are TGTGCCTGGAGTGTGGAGGGTTACTCCTACGAGCAGTACTTC.